Listed below are T cell receptor beta chains from one sample, sequenced in a study of cytomegalovirus exposure and HLA in healthy donors. Measured with immunoSEQ multiplex PCR; TCRdb has only the in-frame clones, and not every one. The table includes fewer than 250,000 clones, roughly 83% detected once. Material: PBMCs. Receptor source: a boy younger than 10 in good health and CMV-seronegative. CDR3s include the opening cysteine and the closing phenylalanine or tryptophan. The order of the fields is J gene, clone size, D gene, V gene, CDR3 DNA, CDR3 protein. A D gene is named only where the DNA matches it firmly. Clone sizes are given selectively: once, few, many, or a class where the clone is expanded.

TRBJ2-7 . TRBD1 TRBV10-1 TGCGCCAGCAGTGGCCCGAGGACAGGGGTTTACGAGCAGTACTTC CASSGPRTGVYEQYF
TRBJ2-3 . . TRBV30 TGTGCCTGGAGGGCAGGTAATCCGGGGGATACGCAGTATTTT CAWRAGNPGDTQYF
TRBJ2-3 . TRBD1 TRBV30 TGTGCCTGGGCTCCGGGACAGGGGCGAAATACGCAGTATTTT CAWAPGQGRNTQYF
TRBJ1-2 few . TRBV18 TGTGCCAGCTCACCATCGACAGAAATTAATGGCTACACCTTC CASSPSTEINGYTF
TRBJ1-4 . . TRBV10-3 TGTGCCATCAGTGAGACAGGGTCGAACGAAAAACTGTTTTTT CAISETGSNEKLFF
TRBJ1-2 . . TRBV12-5 TGTGCTAGTGGTTTCAGTACGGGCTATGGCTACACCTTC CASGFSTGYGYTF
TRBJ1-2 . TRBD1 TRBV10-3 TGTGCCATCAGTGAGGGGGGACAGGGATATGGCTACACCTTC CAISEGGQGYGYTF
TRBJ1-2 . . TRBV30 TGTGCCTGGAGTGGCGGGTCAGACCTCGGCTACACCTTC CAWSGGSDLGYTF
TRBJ1-2 . . TRBV15 TGTGCCACCAGCAGAGAAACGACTGAGCCCGGGACACTGTCTAACTATGGCTACACCTTC CATSRETTEPGTLSNYGYTF
TRBJ2-3 . . TRBV7-6 TGTGCCAGCAGCTTAGCGGGCGGGACAGATACGCAGTATTTT CASSLAGGTDTQYF
TRBJ1-2 . . TRBV30 TGTGCCTGGAACCCGGGTTCCAACTATGGCTACACCTTC CAWNPGSNYGYTF
TRBJ1-2 . . TRBV2 TGTGCCAGCGATTTAGGGGCGAACTATGGCTACACCTTC CASDLGANYGYTF
TRBJ1-1 . . TRBV18 TGTGCCAGCTCCACAGGGTCCACTGAAGCTTTCTTT CASSTGSTEAFF
TRBJ2-3 . TRBD2 TRBV29-1 TGCAGCGTAAAAGGACTAGCGGGATGGTCGGGCACAGATACGCAGTATTTT CSVKGLAGWSGTDTQYF
TRBJ2-7 . TRBD1 TRBV19 TGTGCCAGTAGGCCACGGGACAGGGATGACGAGCAGTACTTC CASRPRDRDDEQYF
TRBJ2-7 few TRBD1 TRBV6-1 TGTGCCAGCAGTGAAACGTTAGACAGGGTAGCCTACGAGCAGTACTTC CASSETLDRVAYEQYF
TRBJ1-5 few . TRBV6-6 TGTGCCAGCAGTTACTCGACGGGAATGGACAATCAGCCCCAGCATTTT CASSYSTGMDNQPQHF
TRBJ2-3 . TRBD2 TRBV10-1 TGCGCCAGCAGAGCTAGCGGGAGAGGGACAGATACGCAGTATTTT CASRASGRGTDTQYF
TRBJ1-2 . . TRBV7-9 TGTGCCAGCAGCTTGGAGGGACGGAAAGTCTATGGCTACACCTTC CASSLEGRKVYGYTF
TRBJ1-1 . . TRBV13 TGTGCCAGCAGCCCACAGGGTCTAGGGGCTGAAGCTTTCTTT CASSPQGLGAEAFF
TRBJ1-1 . . TRBV6-1 TGTGCCAGCAGTTGGCCTGGCACTGAAGCTTTCTTT CASSWPGTEAFF
TRBJ2-1 . TRBD1 TRBV9 TGTGCCAGCAATCGACAGGGGGTAAGGAATGAGCAGTTCTTC CASNRQGVRNEQFF
TRBJ2-2 few TRBD1 TRBV6-5 TGTGCCATCCGGACAGGAGACTACACCGGGGAGCTGTTTTTT CAIRTGDYTGELFF
TRBJ1-1 . . TRBV5-1 TGCGCCAGCAGCTTGGAGGGCGGGGGCACTGAAGCTTTCTTT CASSLEGGGTEAFF
TRBJ1-6 . . TRBV6-6 TGTGCCAGCAGTTATGAGAGCTCCTATAATTCACCCCTCCACTTT CASSYESSYNSPLHF
TRBJ1-2 . TRBD1 TRBV2 TGTGCCAGCAGCCCCCCGGGACAGAGGGTGAATGGCTACACCTTC CASSPPGQRVNGYTF
TRBJ1-4 . . TRBV28 TGTGCCAGCAGTTTAAGGGGCGGGGCTTCGAATGAAAAACTGTTTTTT CASSLRGGASNEKLFF
TRBJ2-1 . . TRBV6-4 TGTGCCAGCAGTGAAACGCGGGATTACTCCTACAATGAGCAGTTCTTC CASSETRDYSYNEQFF
TRBJ1-2 . TRBD1 TRBV4-1 TGCGCCAGCAGCCCAGGGGGGACAGCCAACTATGGCTACACCTTC CASSPGGTANYGYTF
TRBJ1-3 . . TRBV10-3 TGTGCCATCAGTGAGTACACAGGGTCCGGAAACACCATATATTTT CAISEYTGSGNTIYF
TRBJ1-2 once . TRBV19 TGTGCCAGTAGTATTCCAGCGGACTATGGCTACACCTTC CASSIPADYGYTF
TRBJ1-6 . . TRBV5-1 TGCGCCAGCAGCTTAATGGTGTCGGGCGGGGGTTCACCCCTCCACTTT CASSLMVSGGGSPLHF
TRBJ1-1 . TRBD1 TRBV2 TGTGCCAGCAGTTCGACAGGGGGCGGAGGTGAAGCTTTCTTT CASSSTGGGGEAFF
TRBJ1-2 . . TRBV6-1 TGTGCCAGCAGTGAACTACGGGGTGCTAACTATGGCTACACCTTC CASSELRGANYGYTF
TRBJ2-3 . TRBD2 TRBV13 TGTGCCTCGACTAGCGGGAGGGCAGATACGCAGTATTTT CASTSGRADTQYF
TRBJ2-7 once TRBD1 TRBV10-3 TGTGCCATCAGACCGACAGGACAGGGGCTCTACGAGCAGTACTTC CAIRPTGQGLYEQYF
TRBJ1-4 . TRBD1 TRBV5-8 TGTGCCAGCAGCTTGTGGGACAGTAATGAAAAACTGTTTTTT CASSLWDSNEKLFF
TRBJ2-2 . TRBD2 TRBV2 TGTGCCAGCAGTCCTAGCGGGGGCCCCGGGGAGCTGTTTTTT CASSPSGGPGELFF
TRBJ2-1 . . TRBV9 TGTGCCAGCAGCGTAGAGAGCGAGGTATGGGGCAACAATGAGCAGTTCTTC CASSVESEVWGNNEQFF
TRBJ1-2 few . TRBV6-5 TGTGCCAGCAGTTCCGGACAAGCCTATGGCTACACCTTC CASSSGQAYGYTF
TRBJ2-3 few . TRBV2 TGTGCCAGCAGTCCCCTACCTCGGGATACGCAGTATTTT CASSPLPRDTQYF
TRBJ2-4 . . TRBV19 TGTGCCAGTAGTATTGATCGGGAGAAAAACATTCAGTACTTC CASSIDREKNIQYF
TRBJ1-3 . . TRBV18 TGTGCCAGCTCACCAGCCCTTTTCTCTCAGGGGTCCTCTGGAAACACCATATATTTT CASSPALFSQGSSGNTIYF
TRBJ2-3 few . TRBV7-8 TGTGCCAGCAGCAATCGGGACTCCACAGATACGCAGTATTTT CASSNRDSTDTQYF
TRBJ2-5 . . TRBV2 TGTGCCAGCAGGGAGACGTCGGGGACCCAGTACTTC CASRETSGTQYF
TRBJ2-3 . TRBD2 TRBV19 TGTGCCAGTAGTACCTGGACAGCCCGACTAGCGGGAGGTCCCTCAGATACGCAGTATTTT CASSTWTARLAGGPSDTQYF
TRBJ2-7 . . TRBV2 TGTGCCAGCATTGAGGCCCGGGTACGCCTCTACGAGCAGTACTTC CASIEARVRLYEQYF